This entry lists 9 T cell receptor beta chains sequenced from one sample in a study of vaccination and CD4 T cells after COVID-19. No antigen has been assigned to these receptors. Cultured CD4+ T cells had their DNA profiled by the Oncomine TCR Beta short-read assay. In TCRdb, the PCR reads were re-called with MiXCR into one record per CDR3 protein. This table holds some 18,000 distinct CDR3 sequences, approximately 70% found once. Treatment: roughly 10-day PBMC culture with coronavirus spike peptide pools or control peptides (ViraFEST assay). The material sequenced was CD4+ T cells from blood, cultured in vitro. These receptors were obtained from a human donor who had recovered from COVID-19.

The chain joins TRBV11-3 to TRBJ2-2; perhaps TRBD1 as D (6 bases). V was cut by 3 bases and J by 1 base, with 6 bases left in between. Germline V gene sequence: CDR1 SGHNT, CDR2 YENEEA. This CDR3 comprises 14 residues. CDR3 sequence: CASSLGQNTGELFF. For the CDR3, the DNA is TGTGCCAGCAGCTTGGGACAGAACACCGGGGAGCTGTTTTTT.

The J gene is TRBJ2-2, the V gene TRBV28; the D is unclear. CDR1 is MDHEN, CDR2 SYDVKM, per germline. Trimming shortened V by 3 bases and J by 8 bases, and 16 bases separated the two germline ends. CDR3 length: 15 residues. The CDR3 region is CASSFEAANLGELFF. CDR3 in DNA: TGTGCCAGCAGTTTTGAGGCCGCCAACTTGGGGGAGCTGTTTTTT.

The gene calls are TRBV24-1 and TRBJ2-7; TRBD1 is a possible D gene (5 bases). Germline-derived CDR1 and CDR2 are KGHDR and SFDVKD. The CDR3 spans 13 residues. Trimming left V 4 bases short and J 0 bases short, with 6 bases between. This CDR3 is CATSETASYEQYF. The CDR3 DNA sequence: TGTGCCACCAGTGAGACAGCCTCCTACGAGCAGTACTTC.

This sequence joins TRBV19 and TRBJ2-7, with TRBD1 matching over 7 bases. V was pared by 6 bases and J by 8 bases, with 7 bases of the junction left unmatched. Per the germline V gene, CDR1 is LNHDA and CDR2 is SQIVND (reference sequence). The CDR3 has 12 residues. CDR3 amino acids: CASSYRGNQQYF. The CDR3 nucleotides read TGTGCCAGTAGCTACAGGGGCAACCAGCAGTACTTC.

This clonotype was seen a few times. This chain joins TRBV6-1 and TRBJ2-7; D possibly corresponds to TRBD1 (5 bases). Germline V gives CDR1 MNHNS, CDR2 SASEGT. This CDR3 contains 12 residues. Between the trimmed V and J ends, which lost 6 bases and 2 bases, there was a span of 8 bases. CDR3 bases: TGTGCCAGCAGGGCAGGGACCTACGAGCAGTACTTC. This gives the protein CASRAGTYEQYF.

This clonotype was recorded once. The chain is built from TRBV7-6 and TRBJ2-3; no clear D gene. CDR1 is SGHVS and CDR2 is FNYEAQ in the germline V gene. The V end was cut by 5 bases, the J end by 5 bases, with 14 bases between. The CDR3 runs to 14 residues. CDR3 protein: CASSRTYLGDTQYF. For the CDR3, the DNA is TGTGCCAGCAGCCGGACCTACCTGGGAGATACGCAGTATTTT. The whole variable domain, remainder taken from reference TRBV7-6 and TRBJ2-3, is GAGVSQSPRYKVTKRGQDVALRCDPISGHVSLYWYRQALGQGPEFLTYFNYEAQQDKSGLPNDRFSAERPEGSISTLTIQRTEQRDSAMYRCASSRTYLGDTQYFGPGTRLTVL.

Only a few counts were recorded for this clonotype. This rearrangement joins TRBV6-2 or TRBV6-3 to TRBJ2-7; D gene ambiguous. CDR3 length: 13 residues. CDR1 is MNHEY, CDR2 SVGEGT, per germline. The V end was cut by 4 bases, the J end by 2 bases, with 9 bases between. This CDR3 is CASSSSDTYEQYF. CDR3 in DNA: TGTGCCAGCAGTTCCAGCGATACCTACGAGCAGTACTTC.

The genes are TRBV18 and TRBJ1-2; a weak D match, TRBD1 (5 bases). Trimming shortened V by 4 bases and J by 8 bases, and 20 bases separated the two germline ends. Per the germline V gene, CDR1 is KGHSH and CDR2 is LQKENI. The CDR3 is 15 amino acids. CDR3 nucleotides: TGTGCCAGCTCACTCCTCCCCCGGGGGGACGACGGCTACACCTTC. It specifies CASSLLPRGDDGYTF. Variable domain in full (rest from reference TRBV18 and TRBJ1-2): NAGVMQNPRHLVRRRGQEARLRCSPMKGHSHVYWYRQLPEEGLKFMVYLQKENIIDESGMPKERFSAEFPKEGPSILRIQQVVRGDSAAYFCASSLLPRGDDGYTFGSGTRLTVV.

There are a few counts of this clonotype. As DNA, the CDR3 is TGTGCCAGTAGAGGACAGGGGGTTTATCAGCCCCAGCATTTT. This sequence encodes CASRGQGVYQPQHF. The genes are TRBV19 and TRBJ1-5; 10 bases fit TRBD1. V trimming: 6 bases; J trimming: 5 bases; junction bases outside the gene matches: 4. CDR1 is LNHDA, CDR2 SQIVND, per germline (reference sequence). There are 14 residues in the CDR3.